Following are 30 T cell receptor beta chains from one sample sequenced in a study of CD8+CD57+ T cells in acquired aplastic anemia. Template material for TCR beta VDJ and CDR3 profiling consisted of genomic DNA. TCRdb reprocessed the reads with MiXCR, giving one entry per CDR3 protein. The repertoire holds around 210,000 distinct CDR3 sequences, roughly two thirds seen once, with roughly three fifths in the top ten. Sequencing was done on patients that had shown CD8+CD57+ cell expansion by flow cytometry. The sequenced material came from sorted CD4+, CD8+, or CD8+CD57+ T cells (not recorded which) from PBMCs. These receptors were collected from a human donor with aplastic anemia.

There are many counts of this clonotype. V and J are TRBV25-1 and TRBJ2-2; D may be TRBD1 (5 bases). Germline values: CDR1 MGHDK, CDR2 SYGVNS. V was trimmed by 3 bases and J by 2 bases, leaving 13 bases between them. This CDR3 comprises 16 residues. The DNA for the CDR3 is TGTGCCAGCAGTGAGATCAGGGTTTATAACACCGGGGAGCTGTTTTTT. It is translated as CASSEIRVYNTGELFF.

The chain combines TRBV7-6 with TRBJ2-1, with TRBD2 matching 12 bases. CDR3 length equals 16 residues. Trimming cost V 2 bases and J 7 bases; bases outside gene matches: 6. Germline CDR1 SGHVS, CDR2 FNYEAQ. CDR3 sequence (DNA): TGTGCCAGCAGCTTACTAGCGGGAGGGCCTAGTAATGAGCAGTTCTTC. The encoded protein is CASSLLAGGPSNEQFF.

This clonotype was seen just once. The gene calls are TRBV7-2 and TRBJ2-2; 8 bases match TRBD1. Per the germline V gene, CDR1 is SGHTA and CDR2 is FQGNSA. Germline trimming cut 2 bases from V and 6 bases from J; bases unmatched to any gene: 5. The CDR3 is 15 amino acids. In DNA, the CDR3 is TGTGCCAGCAGCTTAACGACAGGGGCATCCGGGGAGCTGTTTTTT. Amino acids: CASSLTTGASGELFF.

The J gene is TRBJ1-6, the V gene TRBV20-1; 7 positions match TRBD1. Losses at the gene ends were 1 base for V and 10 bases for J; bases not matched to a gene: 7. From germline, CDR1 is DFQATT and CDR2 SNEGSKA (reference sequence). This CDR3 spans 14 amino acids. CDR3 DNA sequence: TGCAGTGCTAGAGGAGGGGGCTACGGATCACCCCTCCACTTT. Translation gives CSARGGGYGSPLHF.

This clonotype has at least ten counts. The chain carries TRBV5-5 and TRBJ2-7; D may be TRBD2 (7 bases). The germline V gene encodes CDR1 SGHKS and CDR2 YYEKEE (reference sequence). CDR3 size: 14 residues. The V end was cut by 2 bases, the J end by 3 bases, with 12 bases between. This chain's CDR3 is CASSLRGADYEQYF. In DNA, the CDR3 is TGTGCCAGCAGCTTACGGGGGGCGGACTACGAGCAGTACTTC.

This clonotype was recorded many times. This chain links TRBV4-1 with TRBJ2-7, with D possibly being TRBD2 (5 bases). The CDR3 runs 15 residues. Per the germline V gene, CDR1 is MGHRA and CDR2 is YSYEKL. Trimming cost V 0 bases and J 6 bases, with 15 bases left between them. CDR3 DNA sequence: TGCGCCAGCAGCCAAGATAACGGACTTACCTTCGAGCAGTACTTC. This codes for CASSQDNGLTFEQYF.

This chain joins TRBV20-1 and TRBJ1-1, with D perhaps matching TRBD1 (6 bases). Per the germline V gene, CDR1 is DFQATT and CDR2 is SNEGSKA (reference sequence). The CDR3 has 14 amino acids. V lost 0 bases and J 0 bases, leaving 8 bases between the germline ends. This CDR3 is CSARDGQLNTEAFF. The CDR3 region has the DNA TGCAGTGCTAGAGATGGACAGCTGAACACTGAAGCTTTCTTT.

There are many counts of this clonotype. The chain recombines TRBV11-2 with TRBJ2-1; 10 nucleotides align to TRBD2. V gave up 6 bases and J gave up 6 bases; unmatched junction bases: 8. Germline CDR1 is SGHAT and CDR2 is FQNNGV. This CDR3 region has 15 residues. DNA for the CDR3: TGTGCCAGCAGTTCTAGCGGGGGAGCGAGCAATGAGCAGTTCTTC. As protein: CASSSSGGASNEQFF.

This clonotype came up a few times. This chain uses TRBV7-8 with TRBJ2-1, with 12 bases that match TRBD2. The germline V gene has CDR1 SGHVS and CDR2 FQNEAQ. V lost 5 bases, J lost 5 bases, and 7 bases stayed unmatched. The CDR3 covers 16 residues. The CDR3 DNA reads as TGTGCCAGCAGCCAGGGACTAGCGGGCCTTAACAATGAGCAGTTCTTC. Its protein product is CASSQGLAGLNNEQFF.

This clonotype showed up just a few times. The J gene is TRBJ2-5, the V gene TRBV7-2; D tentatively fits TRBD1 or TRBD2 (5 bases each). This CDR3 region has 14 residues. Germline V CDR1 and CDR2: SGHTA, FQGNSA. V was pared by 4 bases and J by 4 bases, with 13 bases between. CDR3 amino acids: CASSWSGRLETQYF. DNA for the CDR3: TGTGCCAGCAGCTGGTCGGGACGGTTAGAGACCCAGTACTTC.

The CDR3 DNA reads as TGCAGCGTTCTAGGTAGTGGCTACACCTTC. The encoded protein is CSVLGSGYTF. The J gene is TRBJ1-2, the V gene TRBV29-1, with D unclear. The V and J ends lost 5 bases and 7 bases respectively, with 8 bases between them. This CDR3 comprises 10 residues. The V gene's germline CDR1 is SQVTM and CDR2 ANQGSEA.

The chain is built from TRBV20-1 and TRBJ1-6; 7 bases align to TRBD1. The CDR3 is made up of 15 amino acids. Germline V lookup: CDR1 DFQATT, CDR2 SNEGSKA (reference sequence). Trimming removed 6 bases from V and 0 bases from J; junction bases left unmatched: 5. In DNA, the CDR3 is TGCAGTGCGAACAGGGACAGCTCCTATAATTCACCCCTCCACTTT. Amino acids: CSANRDSSYNSPLHF.

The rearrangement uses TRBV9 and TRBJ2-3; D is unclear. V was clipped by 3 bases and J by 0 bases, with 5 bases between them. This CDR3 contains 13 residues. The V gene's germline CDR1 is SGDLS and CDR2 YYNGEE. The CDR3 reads CASSGPSTDTQYF. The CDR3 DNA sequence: TGTGCCAGCAGCGGACCTAGCACAGATACGCAGTATTTT.

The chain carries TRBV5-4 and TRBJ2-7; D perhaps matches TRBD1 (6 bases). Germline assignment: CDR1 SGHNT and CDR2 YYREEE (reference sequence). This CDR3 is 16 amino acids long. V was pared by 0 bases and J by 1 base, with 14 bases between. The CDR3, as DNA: TGTGCCAGCAGCTTGGTGGCGTCAGGGGATTCCTACGAGCAGTACTTC. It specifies CASSLVASGDSYEQYF.

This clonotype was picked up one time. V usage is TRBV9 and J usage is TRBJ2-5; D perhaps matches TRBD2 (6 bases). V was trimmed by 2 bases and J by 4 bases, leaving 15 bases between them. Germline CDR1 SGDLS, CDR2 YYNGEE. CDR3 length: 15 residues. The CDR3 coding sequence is TGTGCCAGCAGCGTGGGAACTAGCCCCCTAGAGACCCAGTACTTC. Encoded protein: CASSVGTSPLETQYF.

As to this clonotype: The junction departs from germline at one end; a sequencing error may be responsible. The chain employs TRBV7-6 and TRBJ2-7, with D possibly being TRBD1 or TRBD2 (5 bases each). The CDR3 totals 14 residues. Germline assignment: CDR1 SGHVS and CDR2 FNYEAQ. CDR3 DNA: TGTGCCAGCAGTCCCGGGACCGGTAACTACGAGCGGTACTTC. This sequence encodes CASSPGTGNYERYF.

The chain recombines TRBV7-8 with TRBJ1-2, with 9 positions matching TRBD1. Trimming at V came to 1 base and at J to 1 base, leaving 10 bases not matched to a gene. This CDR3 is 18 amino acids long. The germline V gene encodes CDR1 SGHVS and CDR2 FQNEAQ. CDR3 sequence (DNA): TGTGCCAGCAGCTTAGGGGGACAGGGAGGGCTAGTTAACTATGGCTACACCTTC. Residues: CASSLGGQGGLVNYGYTF.

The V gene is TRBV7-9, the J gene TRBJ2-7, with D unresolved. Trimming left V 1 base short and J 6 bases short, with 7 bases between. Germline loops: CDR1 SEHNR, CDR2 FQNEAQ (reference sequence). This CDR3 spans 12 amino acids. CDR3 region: CASSLGVSEQYF. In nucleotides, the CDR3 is TGTGCCAGCAGCTTAGGGGTAAGCGAGCAGTACTTC. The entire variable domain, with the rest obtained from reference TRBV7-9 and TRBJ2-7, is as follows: DTGVSQNPRHKITKRGQNVTFRCDPISEHNRLYWYRQTLGQGPEFLTYFQNEAQLEKSRLLSDRFSAERPKGSFSTLEIQRTEQGDSAMYLCASSLGVSEQYFGPGTRLTVT.

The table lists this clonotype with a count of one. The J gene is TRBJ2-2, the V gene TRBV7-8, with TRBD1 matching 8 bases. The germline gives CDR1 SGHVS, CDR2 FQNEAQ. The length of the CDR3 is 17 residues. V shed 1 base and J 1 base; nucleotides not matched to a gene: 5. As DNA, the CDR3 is TGTGCCAGCAGCTTAGATGTACAGGGGGGGAACACCGGGGAGCTGTTTTTT. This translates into CASSLDVQGGNTGELFF.

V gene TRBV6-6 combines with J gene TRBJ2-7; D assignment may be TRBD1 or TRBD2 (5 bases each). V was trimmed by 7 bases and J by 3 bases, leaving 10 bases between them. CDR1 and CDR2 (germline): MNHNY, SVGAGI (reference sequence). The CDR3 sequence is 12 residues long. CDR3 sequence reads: CASNLGGYEQYF. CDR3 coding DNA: TGTGCCAGCAATCTTGGGGGCTACGAGCAGTACTTC.

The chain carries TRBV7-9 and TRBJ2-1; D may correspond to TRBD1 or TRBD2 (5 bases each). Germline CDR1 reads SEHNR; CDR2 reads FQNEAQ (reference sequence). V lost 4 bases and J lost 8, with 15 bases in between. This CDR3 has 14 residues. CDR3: CASSYASLGDEQFF. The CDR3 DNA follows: TGTGCCAGCAGCTACGCTTCCTTGGGGGATGAGCAGTTCTTC.

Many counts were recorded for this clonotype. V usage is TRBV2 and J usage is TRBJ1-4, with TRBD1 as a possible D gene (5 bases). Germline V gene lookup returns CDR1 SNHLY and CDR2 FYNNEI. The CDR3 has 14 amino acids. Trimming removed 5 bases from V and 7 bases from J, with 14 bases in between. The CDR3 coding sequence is TGTGCCAGCAGTACTCCGGGACTGGCTGAAAAACTGTTTTTT. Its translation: CASSTPGLAEKLFF.

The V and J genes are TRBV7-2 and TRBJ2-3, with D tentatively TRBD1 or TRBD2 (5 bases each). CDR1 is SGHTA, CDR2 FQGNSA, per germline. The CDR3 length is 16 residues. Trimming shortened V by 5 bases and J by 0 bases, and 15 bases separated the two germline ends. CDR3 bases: TGTGCCAGCAGCCTAGAAGGGGAGATTAGCACAGATACGCAGTATTTT. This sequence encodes CASSLEGEISTDTQYF.

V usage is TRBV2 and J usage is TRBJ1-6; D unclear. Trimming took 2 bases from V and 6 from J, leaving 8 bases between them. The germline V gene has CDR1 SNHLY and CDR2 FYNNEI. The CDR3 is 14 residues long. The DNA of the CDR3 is TGTGCCAGCAGTGAAAGAGGGCGTAATTCACCCCTCCACTTT. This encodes CASSERGRNSPLHF.

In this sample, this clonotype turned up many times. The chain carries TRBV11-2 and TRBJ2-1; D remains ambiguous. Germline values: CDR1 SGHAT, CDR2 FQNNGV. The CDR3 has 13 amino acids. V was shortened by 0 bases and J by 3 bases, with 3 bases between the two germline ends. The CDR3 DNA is TGTGCCAGCAGCTTAGACAGCTACAATGAGCAGTTCTTC. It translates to CASSLDSYNEQFF.

CDR3 DNA: TGTGCCAGCAGCTCAGGGGGGCCCCAAGAGACCCAGTACTTC. The encoded protein is CASSSGGPQETQYF. This chain joins TRBV7-8 and TRBJ2-5; D perhaps matches TRBD1 (7 bases). The V end was cut by 4 bases, the J end by 1 base, with 10 bases between. Germline CDR1 reads SGHVS; CDR2 reads FQNEAQ. CDR3 size: 14 residues.

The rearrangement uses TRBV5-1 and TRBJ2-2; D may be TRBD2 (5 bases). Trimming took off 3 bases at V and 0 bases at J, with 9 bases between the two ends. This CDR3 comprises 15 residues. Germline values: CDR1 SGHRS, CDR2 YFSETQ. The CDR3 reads CASSWTGPNTGELFF. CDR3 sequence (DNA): TGCGCCAGCAGCTGGACTGGACCGAACACCGGGGAGCTGTTTTTT. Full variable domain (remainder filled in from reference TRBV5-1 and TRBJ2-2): KAGVTQTPRYLIKTRGQQVTLSCSPISGHRSVSWYQQTPGQGLQFLFEYFSETQRNKGNFPGRFSGRQFSNSRSEMNVSTLELGDSALYLCASSWTGPNTGELFFGEGSRLTVL.

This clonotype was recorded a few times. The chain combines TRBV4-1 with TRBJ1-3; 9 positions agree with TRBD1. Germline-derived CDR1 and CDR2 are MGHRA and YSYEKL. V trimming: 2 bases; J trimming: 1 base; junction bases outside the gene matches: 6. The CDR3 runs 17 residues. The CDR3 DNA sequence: TGCGCCAGCAGCCAACTGACAGGGGGATTATCTGGAAACACCATATATTTT. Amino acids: CASSQLTGGLSGNTIYF.

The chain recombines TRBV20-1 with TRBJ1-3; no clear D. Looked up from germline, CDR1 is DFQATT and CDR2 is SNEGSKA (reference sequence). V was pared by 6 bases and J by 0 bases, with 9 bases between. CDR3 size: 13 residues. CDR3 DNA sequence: TGCAGTGCGACACAGACCTCTGGAAACACCATATATTTT. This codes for CSATQTSGNTIYF.

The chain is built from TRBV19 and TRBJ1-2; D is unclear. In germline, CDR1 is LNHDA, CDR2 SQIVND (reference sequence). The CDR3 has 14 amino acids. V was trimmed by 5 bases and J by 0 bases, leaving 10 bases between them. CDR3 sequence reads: CASSDGLSNYGYTF. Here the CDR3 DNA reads TGTGCCAGTAGTGACGGTCTCTCTAACTATGGCTACACCTTC.